These 22 T cell receptor beta chains were all obtained from the same sample, sequenced in a study of cytomegalovirus exposure and HLA in healthy donors (dated by TCRdb to about 2017). Libraries were built with the immunoSEQ multiplex PCR assay. TCRdb limited this immuneACCESS table to in-frame rearrangements with V and J called. A share of clones is missing; checked studies link under half to unresolved V genes, and the rest is unexplained. Present in this sample are 150,000 to 200,000 clones, about 81% of which were seen just once. Clones ranked in the top ten supply roughly 1.2% of the sample. Sequencing was carried out using PBMCs. These receptors were collected from a woman aged 25 to 39 in good health and CMV-seronegative.

Here the CDR3 reads CASSLGPGQGLEETQYF. For the CDR3, the DNA is TGTGCCAGCAGCTTAGGGCCCGGACAGGGGCTCGAGGAGACCCAGTACTTC. The V and J genes are TRBV7-9 and TRBJ2-5; 9 bases are a match to TRBD1. This CDR3 is 17 amino acids long. Germline CDR1 reads SEHNR; CDR2 reads FQNEAQ (reference sequence). With V trimmed by 1 base and J by 5 bases, 11 bases remained unmatched.

The chain couples TRBV9 to TRBJ2-1; TRBD2 aligns across 8 bases. The CDR3 sequence is 15 residues long. J gave up 7 bases and V 3 bases, and 9 bases lay outside the gene matches. CDR1 and CDR2 from the germline V gene are SGDLS and YYNGEE. The CDR3 region is CASSGSGGKGNEQFF. CDR3 DNA sequence: TGTGCCAGCAGCGGAAGCGGGGGAAAGGGTAATGAGCAGTTCTTC.

The table lists this clone with a count of one. The V and J genes are TRBV18 and TRBJ2-3; 7 nucleotides match TRBD1. The germline gives CDR1 KGHSH, CDR2 LQKENI. This CDR3 has 14 amino acids. Losses at the gene ends were 4 bases for V and 5 bases for J; bases not matched to a gene: 6. The CDR3 nucleotides read TGTGCCAGCTCACGACCGGGACAGAAAGATACGCAGTATTTT. Its protein product is CASSRPGQKDTQYF.

This clone has just a few counts. This chain joins TRBV7-3 and TRBJ1-2, with a tentative D call TRBD1 (6 bases). This CDR3 has 14 amino acids. V was trimmed by 0 bases and J by 7 bases, leaving 12 bases between them. CDR1 SGHTA and CDR2 FQGTGA come from the germline V gene. The CDR3 nucleotides are TGTGCCAGCAGCTTAACGAACAGGGAGGGTGGCTACACCTTC. Translation: CASSLTNREGGYTF. Looking up the rest from reference TRBV7-3 and TRBJ1-2 gives the full variable domain: GAGVSQTPSNKVTEKGKYVELRCDPISGHTALYWYRQSLGQGPEFLIYFQGTGAADDSGLPNDRFFAVRPEGSVSTLKIQRTERGDSAVYLCASSLTNREGGYTFGSGTRLTVV.

This clone was detected once. The gene calls are TRBV29-1 and TRBJ2-7; 7 nucleotides line up with TRBD1. Germline V lookup: CDR1 SQVTM, CDR2 ANQGSEA. The CDR3 has 14 residues. Germline trimming cut 4 bases from V and 5 bases from J; bases unmatched to any gene: 11. In nucleotides, the CDR3 is TGCAGCGTTGTCGGGACAGCAGCTGGGAACGAGCAGTACTTC. It specifies CSVVGTAAGNEQYF.

The V call is TRBV5-8, the J call TRBJ1-5, with 9 bases that match TRBD1. V shed 4 bases and J 6 bases; nucleotides not matched to a gene: 5. The CDR3 spans 14 residues. The germline gives CDR1 SGHTS, CDR2 YDEGEE. CDR3 region: CASSVTGGLQPQHF. The CDR3 DNA follows: TGTGCCAGCAGCGTTACAGGGGGCCTTCAGCCCCAGCATTTT.

In this sample, this clone turned up once. The rearrangement links TRBV5-1 to TRBJ1-2; D is uncertain. Trimming pared 0 bases from V and 0 bases from J, leaving 3 bases between. Germline V gives CDR1 SGHRS, CDR2 YFSETQ. The CDR3 sequence is 13 residues long. This CDR3 reads CASSLASNYGYTF. CDR3 DNA: TGCGCCAGCAGCTTGGCCTCTAACTATGGCTACACCTTC. The full variable domain, completed using reference TRBV5-1 and TRBJ1-2, is KAGVTQTPRYLIKTRGQQVTLSCSPISGHRSVSWYQQTPGQGLQFLFEYFSETQRNKGNFPGRFSGRQFSNSRSEMNVSTLELGDSALYLCASSLASNYGYTFGSGTRLTVV.

The chain uses TRBV5-1 and TRBJ2-1; D may be TRBD1 (6 bases). CDR1 is SGHRS and CDR2 is YFSETQ in the germline V gene. The ends were cut back, 4 bases at V and 1 base at J, with 9 bases in the middle. The CDR3 is made up of 14 amino acids. The CDR3, as DNA: TGCGCCAGCAGCATTGGACAGTCCTACAATGAGCAGTTCTTC. Amino acids: CASSIGQSYNEQFF.

The CDR3 protein is CASTRTPLRGTNEKLFF. The CDR3 bases are TGTGCCAGCACGAGGACACCCCTCCGTGGAACTAATGAAAAACTGTTTTTT. The V call is TRBV9, the J call TRBJ1-4, with a tentative D call TRBD1 (5 bases). CDR1 is SGDLS, CDR2 YYNGEE, per germline. The CDR3 is 17 residues long. Trimming removed 6 bases from V and 1 base from J, with 19 bases in between.

The V and J genes are TRBV27 and TRBJ1-5, with 8 bases matching TRBD1. The germline CDR1 and CDR2 sequences are MNHEY and SMNVEV (reference sequence). Trimming took 4 bases from V and 2 from J; bases not matched to a gene: 13. CDR3 length: 18 residues. This CDR3 is CASSSGFGTGRGNQPQHF. In DNA, the CDR3 is TGTGCCAGCAGTTCCGGTTTTGGGACAGGCCGGGGCAATCAGCCCCAGCATTTT.

V and J are TRBV19 and TRBJ2-1, with TRBD2 identical over 10 bases. The CDR3 is made up of 14 amino acids. V gave up 10 bases and J gave up 4 bases; unmatched junction bases: 7. Per germline, CDR1 LNHDA and CDR2 SQIVND (reference sequence). The CDR3 region is CATKPGLAYNEQFF. In DNA form, the CDR3 reads TGTGCCACCAAACCGGGACTAGCGTACAATGAGCAGTTCTTC. The entire variable domain, with the rest obtained from reference TRBV19 and TRBJ2-1, is as follows: DGGITQSPKYLFRKEGQNVTLSCEQNLNHDAMYWYRQDPGQGLRLIYYSQIVNDFQKGDIAEGYSVSREKKESFPLTVTSAQKNPTAFYLCATKPGLAYNEQFFGPGTRLTVL.

J is TRBJ2-3 and V is TRBV9; TRBD2 agrees at 9 bases. CDR1 and CDR2 (germline): SGDLS, YYNGEE. There are 20 residues in the CDR3. The J segment lost 3 bases and the V segment lost 6 bases, leaving 23 bases of the junction unmatched. CDR3 protein: CASMPLESHVAGGPTDTQYF. DNA of the CDR3: TGTGCCAGCATGCCGTTAGAGAGCCACGTGGCGGGAGGGCCGACAGATACGCAGTATTTT.

V gene TRBV29-1 combines with J gene TRBJ2-7, with 9 bases fitting TRBD1. The CDR3 extends over 14 amino acids. Germline-derived CDR1 and CDR2 are SQVTM and ANQGSEA. V trimming: 6 bases; J trimming: 4 bases; junction bases outside the gene matches: 10. The CDR3 DNA reads as TGCAGCGTCCTAATACAGGGGGCGGGATACGAGCAGTACTTC. This translates into CSVLIQGAGYEQYF.

The chain uses TRBV2 and TRBJ1-5; the match to TRBD1 covers 9 bases. This CDR3 has 15 amino acids. V dropped 6 bases and J dropped 1; count of bases not matched to a gene: 4. The germline V gene encodes CDR1 SNHLY and CDR2 FYNNEI. The CDR3 protein is CASRTDRGSNQPQHF. In DNA form, the CDR3 reads TGTGCCAGCAGAACGGACAGGGGAAGCAATCAGCCCCAGCATTTT.

V gene TRBV19 combines with J gene TRBJ2-7, with a tentative D call TRBD2 (6 bases). From germline, CDR1 is LNHDA and CDR2 SQIVND (reference sequence). The V and J ends lost 4 bases and 4 bases respectively, with 17 bases between them. This CDR3 has 15 amino acids. CDR3 DNA: TGTGCCAGTAGTACGCCCGGACTGGGGGGTTACGAGCAGTACTTC. Amino acids: CASSTPGLGGYEQYF.

This clone was found once. The chain links TRBV5-4 to TRBJ1-5, with D perhaps matching TRBD1 (6 bases). V gave up 0 bases and J gave up 4 bases, with 8 bases separating them. This CDR3 spans 14 amino acids. Germline assignment: CDR1 SGHNT and CDR2 YYREEE (reference sequence). The CDR3 protein is CASSLDRENQPQHF. CDR3 DNA: TGTGCCAGCAGCTTGGACAGGGAGAATCAGCCCCAGCATTTT.

This chain connects TRBV6-5 to TRBJ1-3; D remains ambiguous. Between the trimmed V and J ends, which lost 8 bases and 3 bases, there was a span of 14 bases. Germline values: CDR1 MNHEY, CDR2 SVGAGI. This CDR3 has 14 residues. The CDR3 region is CASSRSGGGNTIYF. DNA of the CDR3: TGTGCCAGCTCCCGCTCCGGTGGTGGAAACACCATATATTTT.

The chain is built from TRBV4-1 and TRBJ2-7, with a possible D match to TRBD1 (6 bases). The CDR3 runs 14 residues. V was clipped by 7 bases and J by 0 bases, with 13 bases between them. Germline V gene lookup returns CDR1 MGHRA and CDR2 YSYEKL. CDR3 residues: CASNQGHNSYEQYF. The CDR3 coding sequence is TGCGCCAGCAACCAGGGACATAACTCCTACGAGCAGTACTTC.

This chain connects TRBV9 to TRBJ1-1; D may be TRBD1 (6 bases). The CDR3 totals 15 residues. The V gene lost 3 bases and the J gene lost 0 bases, with 12 bases spanning the gap. The germline gives CDR1 SGDLS, CDR2 YYNGEE. This CDR3 is CASSAKGQMNTEAFF. As DNA, the CDR3 is TGTGCCAGCAGCGCCAAAGGACAGATGAACACTGAAGCTTTCTTT.

V is TRBV19 and J is TRBJ1-5, with D unclear. This CDR3 has 14 residues. The germline CDR1 and CDR2 sequences are LNHDA and SQIVND (reference sequence). The V and J ends lost 0 bases and 15 bases respectively, with 18 bases between them. The CDR3 region is CASSIDLGGPLRHF. In nucleotides, the CDR3 is TGTGCCAGTAGTATAGATCTAGGAGGCCCGTTAAGGCATTTT.

The chain joins TRBV7-9 to TRBJ2-3; D uncertain. V shed 8 bases and J shed 2 bases, with 11 bases lying between them. The CDR3 loop spans 13 amino acids. Germline values: CDR1 SEHNR, CDR2 FQNEAQ (reference sequence). CDR3 sequence: CASEAVYTDTQYF. Written as DNA, the CDR3 is TGTGCCAGCGAAGCTGTGTACACAGATACGCAGTATTTT.

This chain links TRBV6-1 with TRBJ2-1; TRBD1 aligns across 8 bases. Losses at the gene ends were 4 bases for V and 2 bases for J; bases not matched to a gene: 10. CDR3 length: 17 residues. CDR1 and CDR2 from the germline V gene are MNHNS and SASEGT. This CDR3 reads CASSADPGQVTYNEQFF. In DNA, the CDR3 is TGTGCCAGCAGTGCGGACCCGGGACAGGTAACCTACAATGAGCAGTTCTTC.